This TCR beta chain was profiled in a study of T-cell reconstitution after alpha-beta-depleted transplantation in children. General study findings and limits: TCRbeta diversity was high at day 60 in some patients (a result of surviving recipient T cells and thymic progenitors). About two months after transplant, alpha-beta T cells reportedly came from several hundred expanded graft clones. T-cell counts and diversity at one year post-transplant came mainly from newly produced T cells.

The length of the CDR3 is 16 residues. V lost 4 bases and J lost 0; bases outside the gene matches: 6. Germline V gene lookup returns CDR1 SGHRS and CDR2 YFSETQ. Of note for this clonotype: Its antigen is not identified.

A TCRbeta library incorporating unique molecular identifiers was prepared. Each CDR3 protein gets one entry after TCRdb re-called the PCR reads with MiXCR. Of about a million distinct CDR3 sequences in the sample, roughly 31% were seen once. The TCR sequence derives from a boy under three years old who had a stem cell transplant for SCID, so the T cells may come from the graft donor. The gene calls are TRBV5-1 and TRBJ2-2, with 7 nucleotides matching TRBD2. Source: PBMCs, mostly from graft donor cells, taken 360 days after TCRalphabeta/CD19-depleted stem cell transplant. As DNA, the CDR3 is TGCGCCAGCAGCCCAGTAGCGGGCGCGAACACCGGGGAGCTGTTTTTT. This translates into CASSPVAGANTGELFF.